Below are 7 T cell receptor beta chains sequenced from a single sample in a study of blood T cell repertoires in COVID-19. The data were produced by immunoSEQ multiplex PCR, yet TCRdb's version contains in-frame clones alone and is incomplete. The sample has about 150,000 clones; over 70% are singletons. The material sequenced was peripheral blood. These receptors all stem from a man aged 60-69 years with acute or convalescent COVID-19.

This chain uses TRBV11-2 with TRBJ1-3, with D unclear. The CDR3 is made up of 14 amino acids. Germline lookup yields CDR1 SGHAT and CDR2 FQNNGV. Trimming took 0 bases from V and 1 from J, leaving 4 bases between them. CDR3 amino acids: CASSLERSGNTIYF. The CDR3 bases are TGTGCCAGCAGCTTAGAGAGGTCTGGAAACACCATATATTTT.

The chain links TRBV7-9 to TRBJ1-1, with TRBD1 as a possible D gene (6 bases). Trimming cost V 0 bases and J 0 bases, with 11 bases left between them. The CDR3 sequence is 16 residues long. Germline CDR1 and CDR2: SEHNR and FQNEAQ (reference sequence). The CDR3: CASSLAIDRMNTEAFF. The CDR3 nucleotides read TGTGCCAGCAGCTTAGCGATAGACAGGATGAACACTGAAGCTTTCTTT.

V usage is TRBV9 and J usage is TRBJ1-3; no firm D call. The V end lost 3 bases, the J end lost 2 bases, and 12 bases lay between the germline ends. Germline CDR1 reads SGDLS; CDR2 reads YYNGEE. There are 15 residues in the CDR3. The CDR3 spells CASSAGSQAGNTIYF. CDR3 nucleotides: TGTGCCAGCAGCGCCGGCAGTCAGGCTGGAAACACCATATATTTT. The variable domain in full, with the rest retrieved from reference TRBV9 and TRBJ1-3, is DSGVTQTPKHLITATGQRVTLRCSPRSGDLSVYWYQQSLDQGLQFLIQYYNGEERAKGNILERFSAQQFPDLHSELNLSSLELGDSALYFCASSAGSQAGNTIYFGEGSWLTVV.

J is TRBJ2-1 and V is TRBV27, with 11 bases identical to TRBD1. V shed 6 bases, J shed 7 bases, and the junction held 8 bases outside the gene matches. Germline loops: CDR1 MNHEY, CDR2 SMNVEV (reference sequence). CDR3 length: 15 amino acids. The CDR3 protein is CASRPRTGGLNEQFF. The DNA of the CDR3 is TGTGCCAGCAGACCCCGGACAGGGGGCTTGAATGAGCAGTTCTTC.

The rearrangement joins TRBV4-2 to TRBJ1-2; D is unclear. The CDR3 loop spans 14 amino acids. Germline assignment: CDR1 LGHNA and CDR2 YNFKEQ. Between the trimmed V and J ends, which lost 4 bases and 4 bases, there was a span of 13 bases. The CDR3 here is CASSPGGGVYGYTF. Here the CDR3 DNA reads TGTGCCAGCAGCCCTGGAGGCGGCGTCTATGGCTACACCTTC.

This chain joins TRBV9 and TRBJ1-5, with D unclear. V dropped 7 bases and J dropped 4 bases, with 12 bases sitting between them. The CDR3 length is 13 residues. Germline loops: CDR1 SGDLS, CDR2 YYNGEE. The DNA for the CDR3 is TGTGCCAGCTCCTTTGGCGGGAATCAGCCCCAGCATTTT. It codes for CASSFGGNQPQHF.

With regard to this clone: Because the CDR3's place on the DNA is in doubt, the DNA is left out and the CDR3 is given as listed by TCRdb. The genes are TRBV11-2 and TRBJ2-1; the table's D call of TRBD2 was not tested on the DNA. With termini counted, the CDR3 has 12 amino acids. Germline values: CDR1 SGHAT, CDR2 FQNNGV. The CDR3 here is CASSFGEGLALF.